Here is one TCR beta chain with its context. Antigen specificity is unknown. This same CDR3 is encoded by further DNA sequences in the sample. Clones were read by immunoSEQ multiplex PCR, and TCRdb kept only the in-frame ones, dropping some. The profile shows about 88,000 clones, under 95% of them singletons. V dropped 2 bases and J dropped 1; count of bases not matched to a gene: 4. CDR1 SGHDT and CDR2 YYEEEE come from the germline V gene. The CDR3 contains 15 residues. This sample stems from a study of graft-versus-host responses after intestinal transplantation. Findings and caveats of the study: GvH clones were identified in recipient marrow, with some first appearing in ileum or blood. Within the allografts of patients who had graft-donor T cell macrochimerism, graft-versus-host to host-versus-graft clonal ratios were high. Peak circulating GvH clone levels were associated with early post-transplant HvG declines.

The chain recombines TRBV5-6 with TRBJ2-5; 8 positions match TRBD2. This sequence was found in a human donor who was the organ donor for an intestinal transplant. Source: unstimulated CD4+ T cells sorted from spleen or lymph node cells, taken before transplant. The CDR3 region is CASSLGLAGQETQYF. DNA for the CDR3: TGTGCCAGCAGCTTAGGGCTAGCGGGCCAAGAGACCCAGTACTTC.